This T cell receptor (beta chain) was found in a study of blood T cell repertoires in COVID-19. Study-wide background: Samples of COVID-19 (acute and convalescent) were obtained from the United States, Italy and Spain. The analysed material was cDNA or gDNA that came from T cells, B-cell-depleted T cells, or PBMCs.

Clones were read by immunoSEQ multiplex PCR, and TCRdb kept only the in-frame ones, dropping some. Of about 26,000 clones in the sample, approximately 70% were seen once. Sequenced: peripheral blood. The TCR sequence derives from a man aged 55 to 70 with active or convalescent COVID-19.

The CDR3: CSAPKQLEAFF. The CDR3 coding sequence is TGCAGTGCTCCAAAACAGCTTGAAGCTTTCTTT. The V gene is TRBV20-1, the J gene TRBJ1-1, with D uncertain. Germline V gives CDR1 DFQATT, CDR2 SNEGSKA (reference sequence). CDR3 length equals 11 residues. V lost 5 bases to trimming and J lost 7 bases, with 11 bases between them.